The sequence of this T cell receptor beta chain was determined in a study of T cells after yellow fever vaccination. The CDR3 totals 14 residues. V trimming: 3 bases; J trimming: 4 bases; junction bases outside the gene matches: 3. Researchers made TCR cDNA using 5'RACE template switching, and this step added a universal primer site and UMIs. TCRdb passed the 5' RACE reads through MiXCR, listing each CDR3 protein once. Here the sample spans 300,000 or so distinct CDR3 sequences, about 6.6% being singletons. The specimen was PBMCs, collected roughly seven weeks after the first yellow fever vaccination. The source is a man aged 18 to 35 who received the YFV17D yellow fever vaccine. The chain is built from TRBV12-3 or TRBV12-4 and TRBJ1-2, with 9 positions matching TRBD1. DNA for the CDR3: TGTGCCAGCAGTTTGACAGGGGGTGGCTATGGCTACACCTTC. As protein: CASSLTGGGYGYTF.